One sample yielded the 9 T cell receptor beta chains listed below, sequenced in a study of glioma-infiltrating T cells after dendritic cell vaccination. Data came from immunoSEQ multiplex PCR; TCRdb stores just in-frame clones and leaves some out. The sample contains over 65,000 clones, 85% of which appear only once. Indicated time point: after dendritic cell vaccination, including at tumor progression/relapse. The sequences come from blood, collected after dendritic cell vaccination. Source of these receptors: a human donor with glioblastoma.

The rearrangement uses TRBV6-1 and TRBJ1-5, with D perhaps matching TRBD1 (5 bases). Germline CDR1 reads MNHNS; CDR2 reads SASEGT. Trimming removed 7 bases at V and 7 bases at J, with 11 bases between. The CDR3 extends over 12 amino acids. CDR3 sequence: CASKAGEQPQHF. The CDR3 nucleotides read TGTGCCAGCAAGGCGGGGGAGCAGCCCCAGCATTTT.

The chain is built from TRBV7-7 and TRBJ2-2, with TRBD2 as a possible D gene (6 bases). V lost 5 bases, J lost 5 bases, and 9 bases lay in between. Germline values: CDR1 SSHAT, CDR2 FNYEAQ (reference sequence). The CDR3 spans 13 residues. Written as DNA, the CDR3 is TGTGCCAGCAGCCACGGGAGAACCGGGGAGCTGTTTTTT. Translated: CASSHGRTGELFF.

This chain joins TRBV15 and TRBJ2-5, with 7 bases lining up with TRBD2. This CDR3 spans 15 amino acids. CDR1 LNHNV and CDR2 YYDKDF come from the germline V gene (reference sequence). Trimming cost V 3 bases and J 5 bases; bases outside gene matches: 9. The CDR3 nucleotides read TGTGCCACCAGCAGGGTGGGGGGGTTTACCGAGACCCAGTACTTC. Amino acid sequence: CATSRVGGFTETQYF.

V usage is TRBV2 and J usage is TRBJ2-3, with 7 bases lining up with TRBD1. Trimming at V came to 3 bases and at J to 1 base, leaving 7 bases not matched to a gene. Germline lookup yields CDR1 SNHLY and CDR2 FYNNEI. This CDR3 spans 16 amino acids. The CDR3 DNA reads TGTGCCAGCAGTGAGGGACAGTTGAGCGGCACAGATACGCAGTATTTT. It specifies CASSEGQLSGTDTQYF. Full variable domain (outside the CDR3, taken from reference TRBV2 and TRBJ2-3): EPEVTQTPSHQVTQMGQEVILRCVPISNHLYFYWYRQILGQKVEFLVSFYNNEISEKSEIFDDQFSVERPDGSNFTLKIRSTKLEDSAMYFCASSEGQLSGTDTQYFGPGTRLTVL.

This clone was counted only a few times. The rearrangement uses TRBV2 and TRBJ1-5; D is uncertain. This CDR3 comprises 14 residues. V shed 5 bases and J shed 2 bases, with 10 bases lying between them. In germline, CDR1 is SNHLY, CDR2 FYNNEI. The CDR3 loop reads CASSTRSGNQPQHF. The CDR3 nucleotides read TGTGCCAGCAGTACCCGTTCGGGCAATCAGCCCCAGCATTTT.

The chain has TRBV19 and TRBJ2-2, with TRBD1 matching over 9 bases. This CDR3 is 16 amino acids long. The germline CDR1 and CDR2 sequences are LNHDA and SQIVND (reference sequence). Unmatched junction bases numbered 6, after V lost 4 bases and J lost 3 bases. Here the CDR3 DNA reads TGTGCCAGTAGTAACAAACAGGGGGCAGACACCGGGGAGCTGTTTTTT. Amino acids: CASSNKQGADTGELFF.

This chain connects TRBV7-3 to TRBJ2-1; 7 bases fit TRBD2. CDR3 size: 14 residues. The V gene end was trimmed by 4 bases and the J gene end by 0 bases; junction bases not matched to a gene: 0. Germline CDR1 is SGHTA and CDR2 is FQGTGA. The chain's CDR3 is CASSSGGSYNEQFF. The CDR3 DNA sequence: TGTGCCAGCAGCTCGGGAGGCTCCTACAATGAGCAGTTCTTC.

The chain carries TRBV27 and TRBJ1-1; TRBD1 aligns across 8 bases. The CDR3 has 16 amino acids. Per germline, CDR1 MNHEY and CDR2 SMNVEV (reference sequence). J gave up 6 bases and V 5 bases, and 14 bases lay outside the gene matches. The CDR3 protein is CASSTRDRRRTAEAFF. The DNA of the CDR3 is TGTGCCAGCAGTACCAGGGACAGGAGACGGACCGCTGAAGCTTTCTTT.

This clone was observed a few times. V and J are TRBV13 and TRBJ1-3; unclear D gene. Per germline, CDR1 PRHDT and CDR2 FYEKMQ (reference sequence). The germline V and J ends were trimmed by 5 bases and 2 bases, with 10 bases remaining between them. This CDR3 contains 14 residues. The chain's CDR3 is CASSTRTAGNTIYF. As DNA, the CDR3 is TGTGCCAGCAGCACCCGCACGGCTGGAAACACCATATATTTT.